A single sample gave rise to the 20 T cell receptor beta chains below, sequenced in a study of blood T cell repertoires in COVID-19. TCRdb keeps only in-frame clones here, not all; method: immunoSEQ multiplex PCR. Altogether about 210,000 clones are present, approximately 90% being singletons, with the ten largest covering approximately 2.5%. Sequenced sample: PBMCs or T cells enriched from blood (not recorded which). The source is a woman aged 40 to 55 with acute COVID-19.

The V and J genes are TRBV6-5 and TRBJ1-1; 8 bases align to TRBD1. Trimming removed 4 bases from V and 7 bases from J; junction bases left unmatched: 5. The CDR3 spans 13 residues. Germline values: CDR1 MNHEY, CDR2 SVGAGI. The CDR3 reads CASSSADRDEAFF. In DNA form, the CDR3 reads TGTGCCAGCAGTTCAGCGGACAGGGATGAAGCTTTCTTT.

The rearrangement joins TRBV12-2 to TRBJ2-7; the table's D call TRBD2 went unverified against the DNA. TRBV12-2 counts as a pseudogene. The CDR3 length is 17 residues. DNA for the CDR3: TGTGCAAGTCGCTTATGCCTAGCGGACTTCACCCTACTCGAGCAGTACGTC. Amino acids: CASRLCLADFTLLEQYV.

The V gene is TRBV3-1 (or the pseudogene TRBV3-2), the J gene TRBJ1-6, with no clear D. In germline, CDR1 is LGHDT, CDR2 YNNKEL (reference sequence). This CDR3 has 15 amino acids. The V end lost 4 bases, the J end lost 6 bases, and 13 bases lay between the germline ends. CDR3 region: CASSLPVTSNSPLHF. The CDR3 DNA sequence: TGTGCCAGCAGCCTCCCGGTAACCTCTAATTCACCCCTCCACTTT.

V and J are TRBV27 and TRBJ2-1; TRBD1 matches at 7 bases. V shed 6 bases and J 1 base; nucleotides not matched to a gene: 15. The CDR3 extends over 18 amino acids. Looked up from germline, CDR1 is MNHEY and CDR2 is SMNVEV (reference sequence). The CDR3 loop is CASRLLFTGQVSYNEQFF. In DNA form, the CDR3 reads TGTGCCAGCAGATTACTTTTTACCGGACAGGTTTCCTACAATGAGCAGTTCTTC.

The V gene is TRBV5-1, the J gene TRBJ1-1, with D possibly TRBD1 on 5 matching bases. Germline V lookup: CDR1 SGHRS, CDR2 YFSETQ. The V end lost 4 bases, the J end lost 7 bases, and 11 bases lay between the germline ends. The CDR3 extends over 12 amino acids. The CDR3, as DNA: TGCGCCAGCAGCCTCCCAGGGAATGAAGCTTTCTTT. Translated, it gives CASSLPGNEAFF.

This chain links TRBV7-9 with TRBJ1-1; TRBD1 matches at 11 bases. Germline CDR1 is SEHNR and CDR2 is FQNEAQ (reference sequence). V dropped 5 bases and J dropped 4; count of bases not matched to a gene: 3. The CDR3 spans 14 residues. For the CDR3, the DNA is TGTGCCAGCAGCCGGACAGGGGGCGTCACTGAAGCTTTCTTT. Amino acids: CASSRTGGVTEAFF. The variable domain in full, with the rest retrieved from reference TRBV7-9 and TRBJ1-1, is DTGVSQNPRHKITKRGQNVTFRCDPISEHNRLYWYRQTLGQGPEFLTYFQNEAQLEKSRLLSDRFSAERPKGSFSTLEIQRTEQGDSAMYLCASSRTGGVTEAFFGQGTRLTVV.

The chain recombines TRBV19 with TRBJ1-4, with D possibly being TRBD1 (5 bases). The CDR3 has 13 amino acids. Germline V gene lookup returns CDR1 LNHDA and CDR2 SQIVND (reference sequence). Trimming left V 3 bases short and J 6 bases short, with 8 bases between. The CDR3 DNA reads TGTGCCAGTAGTATTGTGACAGATGAAAAACTGTTTTTT. This encodes CASSIVTDEKLFF.

This clone was detected only once. The chain carries TRBV7-8 and TRBJ2-7; D perhaps matches TRBD1 (6 bases). Trimming left V 6 bases short and J 4 bases short, with 13 bases between. This CDR3 is built from 13 residues. Germline V gene data show CDR1 as SGHVS and CDR2 as FQNEAQ. The CDR3 DNA follows: TGTGCCAGCAGTCGGGCAGGGGTTTACGAGCAGTACGTC. Its translation: CASSRAGVYEQYV.

The V gene is TRBV7-2, the J gene TRBJ2-6; 8 nucleotides agree with TRBD2. The germline V gene encodes CDR1 SGHTA and CDR2 FQGNSA. The CDR3 has 17 amino acids. V lost 5 bases, J lost 4 bases, and 10 bases stayed unmatched. The CDR3 DNA is TGTGCCAGCAGCCTCGGGGGGGCTCACCTAGGGGCCAACGTCCTGACTTTC. This translates into CASSLGGAHLGANVLTF.

This clone was counted a few times. The chain has TRBV6-6 and TRBJ1-3; TRBD1 matches at 7 bases. The V gene's germline CDR1 is MNHNY and CDR2 SVGAGI (reference sequence). This CDR3 spans 16 amino acids. The J segment lost 2 bases and the V segment lost 0 bases, leaving 4 bases of the junction unmatched. CDR3 region: CASSYSTGSAGNTIYF. The DNA of the CDR3 is TGTGCCAGCAGTTACTCGACAGGGTCTGCTGGAAACACCATATATTTT.

The chain recombines TRBV12-3 or TRBV12-4 with TRBJ2-5, with a weak D call TRBD2 (5 bases). CDR3 size: 13 residues. The V end lost 2 bases, the J end lost 9 bases, and 13 bases lay between the germline ends. CDR3 region: CASSLQTTQAQYF. The CDR3 nucleotides are TGTGCCAGCAGTTTACAGACTACTCAGGCCCAGTACTTC.

The CDR3: CASSLVAGGVYEQYF. CDR3 sequence (DNA): TGCGCCAGCAGCTTGGTGGCGGGGGGGGTGTACGAGCAGTACTTC. The V call is TRBV5-1, the J call TRBJ2-7; 9 positions agree with TRBD2. The CDR3 is 15 amino acids. V lost 0 bases, J lost 4 bases, and 5 bases stayed unmatched. Per the germline V gene, CDR1 is SGHRS and CDR2 is YFSETQ.

The V and J genes are TRBV5-1 and TRBJ2-2; TRBD2 agrees at 8 bases. The CDR3 sequence is 16 residues long. The V segment lost 0 bases and the J segment 1 base; nucleotides outside the gene matches: 2. Germline-derived CDR1 and CDR2 are SGHRS and YFSETQ. The CDR3 region has the DNA TGCGCCAGCAGCTTGGTCGGGACTAGGAACACCGGGGAGCTGTTTTTT. This codes for CASSLVGTRNTGELFF.

The V gene is TRBV6-5, the J gene TRBJ2-2; the match to TRBD1 covers 9 bases. With V trimmed by 2 bases and J by 6 bases, 7 bases remained unmatched. This CDR3 region has 16 residues. Germline CDR1 and CDR2: MNHEY and SVGAGI. CDR3 sequence: CASSYRGTGTAGELFF. The CDR3 region has the DNA TGTGCCAGCAGTTACCGGGGGACAGGGACCGCCGGGGAGCTGTTTTTT.

The rearrangement links TRBV27 to TRBJ1-1; D gene ambiguous. Between the trimmed V and J ends, which lost 6 bases and 6 bases, there was a span of 17 bases. The CDR3 is made up of 14 amino acids. Per the germline V gene, CDR1 is MNHEY and CDR2 is SMNVEV (reference sequence). CDR3 region: CASRQGLSVAEAFF. CDR3 bases: TGTGCCAGCAGGCAAGGACTGTCGGTCGCTGAAGCTTTCTTT.

The chain carries TRBV6-5 and TRBJ1-5, with TRBD1 identical over 7 bases. Trimming at V came to 5 bases and at J to 4 bases, leaving 8 bases not matched to a gene. CDR1 and CDR2 from the germline V gene are MNHEY and SVGAGI. CDR3 length equals 15 residues. Here the CDR3 DNA reads TGTGCCAGCAGTACCGCACAGGGGCAAAATCAGCCCCAGCATTTT. Its translation: CASSTAQGQNQPQHF.

The chain links TRBV6-2 or TRBV6-3 to TRBJ2-1; 7 nucleotides align to TRBD2. The CDR3 length is 17 residues. V was pared by 2 bases and J by 8 bases, with 15 bases of the junction left unmatched. Germline-derived CDR1 and CDR2 are MNHEY and SVGEGT. DNA of the CDR3: TGTGCCAGCAGTTACGGGTTATCGGGCTCCGGGGGGTATGAGCAGTTCTTC. Translated: CASSYGLSGSGGYEQFF.

The rearrangement uses TRBV24-1 and TRBJ1-3; tentatively, D is TRBD1 (6 bases). Germline V lookup: CDR1 KGHDR, CDR2 SFDVKD. The CDR3 runs to 19 residues. The ends were cut back, 9 bases at V and 0 bases at J, with 26 bases in the middle. The CDR3 nucleotides read TGTGCCACCTCTATAGTGGGGGCCCCCCCAAATAGCTCTGGAAACACCATATATTTT. Encoded protein: CATSIVGAPPNSSGNTIYF.

The chain has TRBV29-1 and TRBJ2-1; TRBD2 is a possible D gene (7 bases). CDR1 and CDR2 from the germline V gene are SQVTM and ANQGSEA. V lost 5 bases to trimming and J lost 7 bases, with 12 bases between them. The CDR3 length is 12 residues. Here the CDR3 DNA reads TGCAGCGTTTCACGGGGGGCTAATGAGCAGTTCTTC. It yields the protein CSVSRGANEQFF.

The V call is TRBV27, the J call TRBJ1-4; D unclear. This CDR3 contains 15 residues. V was shortened by 5 bases and J by 0 bases, with 10 bases between the two germline ends. CDR1 is MNHEY, CDR2 SMNVEV, per germline (reference sequence). CDR3 sequence reads: CASSAHYATNEKLFF. The CDR3 DNA reads as TGTGCCAGCAGTGCGCACTATGCAACTAATGAAAAACTGTTTTTT.